Detailed here is one T cell receptor (beta chain). Its binding antigen is unknown. No qualities accompany the bases; no much larger clone lies one base away. The protocol used for the library was the immunoSEQ multiplex PCR assay. Entries here come from immuneACCESS through TCRdb and include only in-frame sequences with V and J called. Some clones fail to appear in such tables; in the studies checked, an unresolved V gene covers under half of the shortfall, and the cause of the remainder is unknown. This sample lists hundreds of thousands of clones; around 87% were detected once. Clones ranked in the top ten supply more than 0.009% of the sample. V is cut back by 5 bases and J by 3 bases, with 5 bases in the junction unmatched. Based on the germline V gene, the CDR1 and CDR2 sequences are SGHRS and YFSETQ. Its CDR3 holds 14 amino acids, cysteine through phenylalanine. Only CDR3 DNA remains: 42 bases, in frame from the first base.

This entry is derived from a study of shared T cell receptors in the human thymus (dated by TCRdb to the early 2020s). Notes on the research overall: The study investigated the way shared, self-reactive T-cell receptor alpha chains are produced in the human thymus.

This sample was shared with a second study, whose subject was human thymus T cells. The other study reports the following: The donors were immunologically healthy infants in Finland who had open corrective cardiac surgery for congenital heart defects. Thymus tissue was collected as surgical resects that were removed during corrective cardiac surgery. V and J gene segment usage appeared biased in both thymic and peripheral blood repertoires. Highly overlapping thymic TCR repertoires among unrelated individuals were reported in the related research. The study characterized TCR alpha and beta repertoires from roughly eight infant thymus samples and a few related peripheral blood samples. Donor ages ranged from about 6 to 250 days, and the cohort comprised more than 5 male and two female infants. Thymocytes were mechanically released from the tissue and were stored as pellets of roughly 9.5-30 million cells at -70 degrees C. A QIAsymphony instrument was used to extract genomic DNA from the frozen cell pellets. TCRB and TCRAD loci were amplified from a standardized quantity of quality-controlled genomic DNA using the immunoSEQ multiplex PCR assay. The V(D)J region was spanned by amplicons of a length sufficient to cover the CDR3 and to identify V and J genes. The commercial immunoSEQ service was used to sequence amplicons on an Illumina platform. Primer bias and sequencing errors were corrected as previously described, and TCRAD and TCRB were defined on the basis of the IMGT database. The repertoires were analysed using immunoSEQ Analyzer 3.0 and VDJTools for basic statistics, V/J segment usage, diversity estimates, rarefaction and pairwise overlap. To estimate diversity, the Chao1, ChaoE, Efron-Thisted, Shannon and inverse Simpson indices were applied, and diversity was also estimated on datasets down-sampled to the smallest sample. Repertoire overlap was assessed by strict matching of CDR3 nucleotide sequence, V gene and J gene, and clustering was done by Jaccard-based multidimensional scaling. On average, roughly 810,000 unique TCRB clonotypes were obtained from thymus samples, compared with about 86,000 from blood samples.

The sequencing sample was made of thymocytes. This TCR was recovered from a boy under three years old with a congenital heart defect. Donor details come from another sample of the same person, matched by shared clones. The chain couples TRBV5-1 to TRBJ2-3; 8 bases in the middle match TRBD2. At the DNA level, the sequence is TGCGCCAGCAGTTATGGACTAGCTACAGATACGCAGTATTTT. Its amino acids are CASSYGLATDTQYF.